The rows below give T cell receptor beta chains drawn from one sample of a study of response to subunit inactivated influenza vaccine. TCRdb re-called the RT-PCR reads through MiXCR, storing one row per CDR3 protein. The sample has roughly 550,000 distinct CDR3 sequences, around a quarter seen once. The same data also went into a second study, on T cells expressing NK-cell markers.

Here the sequenced sample was CD4+ T cells sorted from PBMCs, taken roughly 12 days after vaccination. The receptors derive from a man between 50 and 59 years old who received an inactivated influenza vaccine. Each CDR3 is given with its conserved first and last residue. The D gene is left open where the match is weak. Clone size is stated in some rows and not others, as once, few, many or a class when expanded.

D gene	J gene	clone size	V gene	CDR3 DNA	CDR3 protein
NA	TRBJ1-1	few	TRBV7-9	TGTGCCAGCAGCTTAGAGTTCGGTGAAGCTTTCTTT	CASSLEFGEAFF
NA	TRBJ2-5	NA	TRBV29-1	TGCAGCGTTGATCGTCTACCAAACGGCGAGACCCAGTACTTC	CSVDRLPNGETQYF
NA	TRBJ1-5	NA	TRBV2	TGTGCCAGCAACCCTTATAGCAATCAGCCCCAGCATTTT	CASNPYSNQPQHF
NA	TRBJ2-7	few	TRBV6-5	TGTGCCAGCAGTTACTCGACCAGGGGTCGGTACGAGCAGTACTTC	CASSYSTRGRYEQYF
TRBD1	TRBJ2-3	NA	TRBV28	TGTGCCAGCAGTTATCCTGGACAGGGGATTAATACGCAGTATTTT	CASSYPGQGINTQYF
NA	TRBJ1-5	NA	TRBV4-2	TGTGCCAGCAGCCAAGAAGCGGTAGGGTCTCAGCCCCAGCATTTT	CASSQEAVGSQPQHF
TRBD1	TRBJ1-4	NA	TRBV12-3/TRBV12-4	TGTGCCAGCAGTTTATTAGGGGGCGAGGATAATGAAAAACTGTTTTTT	CASSLLGGEDNEKLFF
NA	TRBJ1-1	few	TRBV2	TGTGCCAGCACAGTGCAGGGGTTGAACACTGAAGCTTTCTTT	CASTVQGLNTEAFF
NA	TRBJ2-7	NA	TRBV6-2/TRBV6-3	TGTGCCAGCAGCGAGACGTTAAAGGAGCAGTACTTC	CASSETLKEQYF
NA	TRBJ2-7	NA	TRBV28	TGTGCCAGCAGCCCTTGGCTTTCGGTCCAAAAAAACGAGCAGTACTTC	CASSPWLSVQKNEQYF
NA	TRBJ1-2	NA	TRBV9	TGTGCCAGCAGCCCCCCACGACGGGGGGATGATGGCTACACCTTC	CASSPPRRGDDGYTF
TRBD2	TRBJ2-5	few	TRBV20-1	TGCAGTGCTTTTGAGGCGAGCGGGAGTGACGAGACCCAGTACTTC	CSAFEASGSDETQYF
TRBD2	TRBJ2-1	few	TRBV20-1	TGCAGTGCTAGTGGGACTAGCGGCTACAATGAGCAGTTCTTC	CSASGTSGYNEQFF
TRBD1	TRBJ1-2	NA	TRBV4-3	TGCGCCAGCAGCCCACCGGGACAGAGATATGGCTACACCTTC	CASSPPGQRYGYTF
TRBD2	TRBJ2-1	NA	TRBV14	TGTGCCAGCAGCCCCCTTAGGGCTAGCGGGATCCTAAATGAGCAGTTCTTC	CASSPLRASGILNEQFF
TRBD1	TRBJ1-5	few	TRBV20-1	TGCAGTGCTAGAGGGACAGGGGTTGAGCCCCAGCATTTT	CSARGTGVEPQHF
NA	TRBJ2-5	few	TRBV4-1	TGCGCCAGCAGCCCCGTATTGGGAGAGACCCAGTACTTC	CASSPVLGETQYF
TRBD2	TRBJ2-3	few	TRBV7-9	TGTGCCAGCGCTGGGGCGGGAGGACGAGATACGCAGTATTTT	CASAGAGGRDTQYF
NA	TRBJ2-1	few	TRBV6-2/TRBV6-3	TGTGCCAGCAGCCATGGACTGGAGCAGTTCTTC	CASSHGLEQFF
NA	TRBJ2-5	once	TRBV3-1	TGTGCCAGCAGCCCCTCTCGCGGGGTCGAGACCCAGTACTTC	CASSPSRGVETQYF
NA	TRBJ2-1	few	TRBV6-2/TRBV6-3	TGTGCCAGCAGTATAGTTCCGGGACTCACATACAATGAGCAGTTCTTC	CASSIVPGLTYNEQFF
NA	TRBJ2-3	few	TRBV12-3/TRBV12-4	TGTGCCAGCAGGAGGGACATGGATACGCAGTATTTT	CASRRDMDTQYF
TRBD1	TRBJ2-7	few	TRBV25-1	TGTGCCAGCAGTGCGGGACAGGGCTCCTACGAGCAGTACTTC	CASSAGQGSYEQYF
NA	TRBJ2-3	many	TRBV28	TGTGCCAGCACGGAACAGGGTGCAGATACGCAGTATTTT	CASTEQGADTQYF
TRBD2	TRBJ2-3	few	TRBV11-3	TGTGCCAGCAGCACCGGGACTAGCGGGTACACAGATACGCAGTATTTT	CASSTGTSGYTDTQYF
NA	TRBJ2-7	NA	TRBV27	TGTGCCAGCAGTTTATCGGCGGCCCTCTTCTACGAGCAGTACTTC	CASSLSAALFYEQYF
NA	TRBJ2-5	few	TRBV9	TGTGCCAGCAGCGTTGGCGGGGCCGGGGAGACCCAGTACTTC	CASSVGGAGETQYF
TRBD2	TRBJ2-7	few	TRBV11-2	TGTGCCAGCAGCTTAGATCTTCTAGCGGGAGTCTACGAGCAGTACTTC	CASSLDLLAGVYEQYF
TRBD2	TRBJ2-7	few	TRBV27	TGTGCCAGCAGCGCCGGGACTAGCATTTACGAGCAGTACTTC	CASSAGTSIYEQYF
NA	TRBJ2-1	few	TRBV11-2	TGTGCCAGCACCGAGGGGGGACAGTGGAGCTCCTACAATGAGCAGTTCTTC	CASTEGGQWSSYNEQFF
NA	TRBJ2-1	NA	TRBV4-3	TGCGCCAGCAGCCAAGCGGTTATAGGCCCCCCAGGGTCTGAGCAGTTCTTC	CASSQAVIGPPGSEQFF
TRBD2	TRBJ2-3	NA	TRBV5-1	TGCGCCAGCAGCGGCCTAGCGGGAGGGTACACAGATACGCAGTATTTT	CASSGLAGGYTDTQYF
NA	TRBJ2-1	NA	TRBV4-3	TGCGCCAGCAGCCAAGAGACGGGACGGGCTACCAATGAGCAGTTCTTC	CASSQETGRATNEQFF
TRBD2	TRBJ2-5	few	TRBV5-4	TGTGCCAGCAGCCAGGGGACTAGCGGGAGGTACCAAGAGACCCAGTACTTC	CASSQGTSGRYQETQYF
NA	TRBJ2-2	NA	TRBV4-3	TGCGCCAGCAGCCAAGATGGGGGAGCCGGGGAGCTGTTTTTT	CASSQDGGAGELFF
NA	TRBJ2-1	few	TRBV9	TGTGCCAGCAGCGTAGACGGACCGCCCGGTGAGCAGTTCTTC	CASSVDGPPGEQFF
NA	TRBJ2-7	few	TRBV20-1	TGCAGTGCTAGAGGGTTGCCAGGGTCCTACGAGCAGTACTTC	CSARGLPGSYEQYF
NA	TRBJ1-4	NA	TRBV25-1	TGTGCCAGCAGTGCAGGGATGGGCCTTGCAAATGAAAAACTGTTTTTT	CASSAGMGLANEKLFF
TRBD1	TRBJ2-7	few	TRBV6-1	TGTGCCTCCAACACAGGGGGCCAGAGCTCCTACGAGCAGTACTTC	CASNTGGQSSYEQYF
TRBD1	TRBJ2-4	NA	TRBV5-1	TGCGCCAGCAGCCGGGACAGGATCTCCATTCAGTACTTC	CASSRDRISIQYF
NA	TRBJ2-7	NA	TRBV6-1	TGTGCCAGCACTCAGGGCGCTGCCTACGAGCAGTACTTC	CASTQGAAYEQYF
TRBD1	TRBJ2-2	few	TRBV20-1	TGCAGTGCTCTGGACAGGGGAGGGAACACCGGGGAGCTGTTTTTT	CSALDRGGNTGELFF
NA	TRBJ1-5	few	TRBV7-2	TGTGCCAGCAGCTCCGGTGGGGCCGCCAATCAGCCCCAGCATTTT	CASSSGGAANQPQHF
NA	TRBJ2-7	NA	TRBV19	TGTGCCAGTAGTATAGGGGGAATAGGCTACGAGCAGTACTTC	CASSIGGIGYEQYF
NA	TRBJ2-7	few	TRBV10-3	TGTGCCATCAGTGGGGACGGTTGGGAGCAGTACTTC	CAISGDGWEQYF
NA	TRBJ2-3	NA	TRBV7-2	TGTGCCAGCAGCCCCTATCTGACTCACAGAGTTCGCGATACGCAGTATTTT	CASSPYLTHRVRDTQYF
TRBD2	TRBJ2-3	NA	TRBV3-1	TGTGCCAGCAGCCAAGAAAGCGGGAAGGGAACAGATACGCAGTATTTT	CASSQESGKGTDTQYF
NA	TRBJ1-5	few	TRBV20-1	TGCAGTGCCCACCGGGAGGACTCTAGCAATCAGCCCCAGCATTTT	CSAHREDSSNQPQHF
NA	TRBJ2-3	few	TRBV7-9	TGTGCCAGCAGAGACCCCGGACAGATTTCTAGCACAGATACGCAGTATTTT	CASRDPGQISSTDTQYF
NA	TRBJ1-4	NA	TRBV29-1	TGCAGCGTGACCCGGGACGGGATGGAAAAACTGTTTTTT	CSVTRDGMEKLFF